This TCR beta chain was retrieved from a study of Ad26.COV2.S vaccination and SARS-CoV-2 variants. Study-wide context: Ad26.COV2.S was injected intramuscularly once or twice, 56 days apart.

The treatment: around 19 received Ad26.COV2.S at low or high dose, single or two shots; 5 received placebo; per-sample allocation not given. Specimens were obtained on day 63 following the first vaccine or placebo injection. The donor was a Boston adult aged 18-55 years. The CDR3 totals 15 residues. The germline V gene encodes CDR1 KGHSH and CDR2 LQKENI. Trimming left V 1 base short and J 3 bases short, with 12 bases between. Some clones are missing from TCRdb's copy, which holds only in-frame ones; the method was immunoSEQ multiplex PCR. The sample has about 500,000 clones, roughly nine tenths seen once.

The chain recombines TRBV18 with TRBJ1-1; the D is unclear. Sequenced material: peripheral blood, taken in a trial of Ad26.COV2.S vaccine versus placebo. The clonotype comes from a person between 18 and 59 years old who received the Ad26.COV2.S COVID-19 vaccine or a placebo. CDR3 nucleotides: TGTGCCAGCTCACCACGGATGGAGCAGGACACTGAAGCTTTCTTT. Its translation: CASSPRMEQDTEAFF.